The clone carrying this TCR beta chain was observed once. This record comes from a study of shared clonotypes between healthy human individuals. Overall study context: Per-donor plates numbered three CD4 naive, three CD4 memory, two CD8 naive and one CD8 memory.

The naive CD8 subset, CD45RO-negative cells positively selected for CCR7, excluded terminally differentiated effector memory CD45RA+ cells. None of the donors, who were healthy HIV-negative adults, had recently had acute infections or vaccinations. Measured with immunoSEQ multiplex PCR; TCRdb has only the in-frame clones, and not every one. The data show more than 2 million clones, about 95% seen once. Looked up from germline, CDR1 is MNHNY and CDR2 is SVGAGI (reference sequence). The CDR3 length is 14 residues. Germline trimming cut 7 bases from V and 3 bases from J; bases unmatched to any gene: 4. The sequenced sample was naive CD8+ T cells sorted from blood. The origin of this receptor is a man between 18 and 29 years old in good health. This chain links TRBV6-6 with TRBJ1-2; 11 nucleotides agree with TRBD1. The CDR3 protein is CASNWGQGDYGYTF. The CDR3 region has the DNA TGTGCCAGCAACTGGGGACAGGGGGACTATGGCTACACCTTC.